Sequencing of this TCR beta chain was carried out in a study of cytomegalovirus exposure and HLA in healthy donors. The study's findings and limits: Donor immune exposure was known only as CMV serostatus.

With regard to this clone: Its antigen remains unknown.

The PCR employed 60 Vbeta primers together with 13 Jbeta primers. Measured with immunoSEQ multiplex PCR; TCRdb has only the in-frame clones, and not every one. Of some 120,000 clones listed, about 80% are singletons. The CDR3 has 14 residues. V gave up 5 bases and J gave up 1 base, with 11 bases separating them. Germline assignment: CDR1 PRHDT and CDR2 FYEKMQ (reference sequence). The source of this sequence is a man aged 30 to 45 in good health and CMV-seronegative. J is TRBJ1-1 and V is TRBV13; a weak D match, TRBD1 (5 bases). The sequencing sample was made of PBMCs. CDR3 protein: CASSVAGGNTEAFF. The CDR3 coding sequence is TGTGCCAGCAGCGTTGCGGGGGGGAACACTGAAGCTTTCTTT.